This T cell receptor beta chain emerged from a study of blood T cell repertoires in COVID-19. The table came from immunoSEQ multiplex PCR; TCRdb's copy has only in-frame clones and leaves some out. The sample contains under 300,000 clones, about 80% of which appear only once. The CDR3 runs 11 residues. Trimming removed 11 bases at V and 5 bases at J, with 13 bases between. Germline CDR1 and CDR2: ENHRY and SYGVKD. The source of this sequence is a man in his fifties or sixties who had recovered from COVID-19. The sample consisted of PBMCs or T cells enriched from blood (not recorded which). The chain has TRBV10-3 and TRBJ2-7; D is possibly TRBD1 (6 bases). CDR3 residues: CAVSQGDEQYF. Here the CDR3 DNA reads TGTGCCGTCTCACAGGGTGACGAGCAGTACTTC.